This T cell receptor (beta chain) was captured by sequencing in a study of Ad26.COV2.S vaccination and SARS-CoV-2 variants. The CDR3 loop spans 13 amino acids. Germline lookup yields CDR1 SGHTA and CDR2 FQGTGA. Trimming removed 1 base from V and 3 bases from J, with 6 bases in between. Treatment denoted: around 19 received Ad26.COV2.S at low or high dose, single or two shots; roughly five received placebo; per-sample allocation not given. Sample collection was performed on day 63 after the first vaccine or placebo injection. Sequencing used immunoSEQ multiplex PCR; TCRdb keeps in-frame clones, though not all of them. Altogether just under 250,000 clones are present, more than 75% being singletons, with the ten largest covering around 10%.

The starting material was peripheral blood, obtained in a trial of Ad26.COV2.S vaccine versus placebo. This chain connects TRBV7-3 to TRBJ1-1, with D unclear. This TCR was sampled from a person between 18 and 65 years old who received the Ad26.COV2.S COVID-19 vaccine or a placebo. CDR3 sequence reads: CASSLSGHTEAFF. DNA of the CDR3: TGTGCCAGCAGCTTAAGTGGGCACACTGAAGCTTTCTTT.